This T cell receptor beta chain was observed in a study of T cell changes during pregnancy in multiple sclerosis. CDR1 is LNHNV and CDR2 is YYDKDF in the germline V gene (reference sequence). The CDR3 runs 16 residues. Trimming cost V 3 bases and J 4 bases, with 15 bases left between them. Using immunoSEQ multiplex PCR, the repertoire was profiled, and TCRdb retains in-frame clones only, with some absent. Seen here are 80,000 to 100,000 clones, about 93% observed once, and the top ten hold about 0.98%. The TCR was taken from a female donor with multiple sclerosis, enrolled in a pregnancy study. Sequences were derived from peripheral blood, sampled after pregnancy. This chain joins TRBV15 and TRBJ1-4; D gene unclear. CDR3 sequence: CATSRGRQVGNEKLFF. In nucleotides, the CDR3 is TGTGCCACCAGCAGGGGGAGGCAGGTCGGTAATGAAAAACTGTTTTTT.